This T cell receptor beta chain was captured by sequencing in a study of sequential checkpoint blockade in melanoma. This clone was counted only a few times. The assay was immunoSEQ multiplex PCR, and TCRdb's table has in-frame clones only and misses some. The data hold about 37,000 clones, with around 32% observed a single time. Treatment given: randomized to nivolumab then ipilimumab (arm A) or the reverse (arm B). The starting material was tumor tissue (inferred from file names), obtained from a patient given nivolumab and ipilimumab in sequence. The origin of this receptor is a human donor with melanoma.

CDR3 bases: TGTGCCAGCAGCTCCTTGACAGGGAAGGATTCACCCCTCCACTTT. It codes for CASSSLTGKDSPLHF. This chain links TRBV11-3 with TRBJ1-6, with 7 bases identical to TRBD1. Germline V lookup: CDR1 SGHNT, CDR2 YENEEA. The V and J ends lost 4 bases and 8 bases, in that order; junction bases with no gene match: 8. The CDR3 is made up of 15 amino acids.